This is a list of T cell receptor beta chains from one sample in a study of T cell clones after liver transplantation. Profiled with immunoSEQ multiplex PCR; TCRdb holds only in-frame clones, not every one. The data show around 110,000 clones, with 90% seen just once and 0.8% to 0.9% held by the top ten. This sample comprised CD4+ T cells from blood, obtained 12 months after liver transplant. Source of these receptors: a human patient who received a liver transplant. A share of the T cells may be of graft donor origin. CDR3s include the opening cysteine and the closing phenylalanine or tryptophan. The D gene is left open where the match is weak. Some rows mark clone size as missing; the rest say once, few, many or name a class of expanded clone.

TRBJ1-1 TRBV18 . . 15 CASSPQTAMNTEAFF TGTGCCAGCTCACCGCAGACGGCTATGAACACTGAAGCTTTCTTT
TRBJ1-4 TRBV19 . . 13 CASSQRLDEKLFF TGTGCCAGTAGTCAGAGACTGGATGAAAAACTGTTTTTT
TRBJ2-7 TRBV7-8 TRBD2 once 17 CASSSFGLAGGPYEQYF TGTGCCAGCAGCTCCTTTGGACTAGCGGGAGGGCCCTACGAGCAGTACTTC
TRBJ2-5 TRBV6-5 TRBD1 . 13 CASRDRVLETQYF TGTGCCAGCCGGGACAGGGTTTTAGAGACCCAGTACTTC
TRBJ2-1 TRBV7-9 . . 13 CASSLGSYNEQFF TGTGCCAGCAGCTTGGGCTCCTACAATGAGCAGTTCTTC
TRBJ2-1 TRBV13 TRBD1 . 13 CASSLDRGDEQFF TGTGCCAGCAGCCTCGACAGGGGGGATGAGCAGTTCTTC
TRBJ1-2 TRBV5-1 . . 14 CASSLSQEAYGYTF TGCGCCAGCAGCTTGTCCCAGGAGGCCTATGGCTACACCTTC
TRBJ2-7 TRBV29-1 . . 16 CSARGSGPGDSYEQYF TGCAGCGCTAGGGGGAGCGGCCCCGGGGACTCCTACGAGCAGTACTTC
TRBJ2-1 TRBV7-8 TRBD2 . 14 CASSLATSVDEQFF TGTGCCAGCAGCTTAGCGACTAGCGTGGATGAGCAGTTCTTC
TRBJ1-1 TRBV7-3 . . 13 CASSQGVNTEAFF TGTGCCAGCAGCCAAGGGGTGAACACTGAAGCTTTCTTT
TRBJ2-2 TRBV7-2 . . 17 CASRFGAVPRGTGELFF TGTGCCAGCAGATTCGGGGCGGTCCCAAGGGGCACCGGGGAGCTGTTTTTT
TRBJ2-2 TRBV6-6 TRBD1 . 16 CASRNPGQGMAGELFF TGTGCCAGCCGTAACCCGGGACAGGGGATGGCCGGGGAGCTGTTTTTT
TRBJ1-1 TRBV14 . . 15 CASSRAGRKNTEAFF TGTGCCAGCAGCCGAGCGGGACGGAAGAACACTGAAGCTTTCTTT
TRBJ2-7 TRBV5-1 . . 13 CASSPQGAYEQYF TGCGCCAGCAGCCCTCAGGGCGCCTACGAGCAGTACTTC
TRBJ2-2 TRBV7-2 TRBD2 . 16 CASSPRLAGNTGELFF TGTGCCAGCAGTCCCCGGTTAGCGGGTAACACCGGGGAGCTGTTTTTT
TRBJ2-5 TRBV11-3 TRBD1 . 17 CASSQRQGALAPTAQYF TGTGCCAGCAGCCAAAGACAGGGGGCGTTGGCCCCCACGGCCCAGTACTTC
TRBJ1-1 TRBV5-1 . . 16 CASSLGSGRGDTEAFF TGCGCCAGCAGCTTGGGATCCGGCCGCGGGGACACTGAAGCTTTCTTT
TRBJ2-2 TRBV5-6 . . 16 CASSLGPRQDTGELFF TGTGCCAGCAGCTTGGGCCCGCGGCAGGACACCGGGGAGCTGTTTTTT
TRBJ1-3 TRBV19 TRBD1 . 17 CASSMRTGGASGNTIYF TGTGCCAGTAGTATGCGGACAGGGGGCGCTTCTGGAAACACCATATATTTT
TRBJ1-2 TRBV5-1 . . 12 CASRGDYYGYTF TGCGCCAGCAGGGGGGACTATTATGGCTACACCTTC
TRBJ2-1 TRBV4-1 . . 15 CASSRYRDSNNEQFF TGCGCCAGCAGCCGGTACCGGGACTCAAACAATGAGCAGTTCTTC
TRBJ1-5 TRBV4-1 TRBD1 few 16 CASSPYVDREEKPQHF TGCGCCAGCAGCCCGTACGTCGACAGGGAGGAAAAGCCCCAGCATTTT
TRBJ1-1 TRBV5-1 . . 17 CASSLHIFRRRNTEAFF TGCGCCAGCAGCCTACACATCTTCAGGAGGAGGAACACTGAAGCTTTCTTT
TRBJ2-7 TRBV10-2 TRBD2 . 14 CASSVTSGSYEQYF TGCGCCAGCAGTGTAACTAGCGGGAGTTACGAGCAGTACTTC
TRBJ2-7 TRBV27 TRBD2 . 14 CASSSGTTPGEQYF TGTGCCAGCAGTTCCGGGACTACTCCTGGCGAGCAGTACTTC
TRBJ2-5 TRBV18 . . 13 CASSPGGGETQYF TGTGCCAGCTCACCAGGTGGCGGGGAGACCCAGTACTTC
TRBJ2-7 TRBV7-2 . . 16 CASSPRVGAGGNEQYF TGTGCCAGCAGCCCCCGCGTCGGGGCAGGTGGAAACGAGCAGTACTTC
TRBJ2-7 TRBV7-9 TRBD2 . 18 CASSLFRTSGSKNYEQYF TGTGCCAGCAGCTTATTTCGGACTAGCGGGAGTAAAAACTACGAGCAGTACTTC
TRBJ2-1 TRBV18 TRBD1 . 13 CASSTGAYNEQFF TGTGCCAGCTCTACAGGGGCCTACAATGAGCAGTTCTTC
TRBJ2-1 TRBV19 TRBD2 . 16 CASNPLGLADYNEQFF TGTGCCAGTAACCCCTTGGGACTAGCGGACTACAATGAGCAGTTCTTC
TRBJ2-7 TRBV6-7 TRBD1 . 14 CASTKGTGVFEQYF TGTGCCAGCACCAAGGGGACAGGGGTATTCGAGCAGTACTTC
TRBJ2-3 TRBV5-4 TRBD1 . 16 CASSPSRTGSTDTQYF TGTGCCAGCAGCCCATCCCGGACAGGGAGCACAGATACGCAGTATTTT
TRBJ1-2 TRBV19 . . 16 CASSTSRDPVPYGYTF TGTGCCAGTAGTACATCCAGAGACCCGGTCCCGTATGGCTACACCTTC
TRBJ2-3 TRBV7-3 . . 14 CASSLGVTTDTQYF TGTGCCAGCAGCTTAGGGGTTACCACAGATACGCAGTATTTT
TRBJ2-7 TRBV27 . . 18 CASSPPRQGGAGAYEQYF TGTGCCAGCAGTCCACCTAGACAGGGTGGAGCGGGAGCCTACGAGCAGTACTTC
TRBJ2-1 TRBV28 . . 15 CASKGWARVSGEQFF TGTGCCAGCAAAGGATGGGCCAGGGTATCTGGTGAGCAGTTCTTC
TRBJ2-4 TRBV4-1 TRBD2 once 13 CASSPLAGNIQYF TGCGCCAGCAGCCCCTTAGCGGGGAACATTCAGTACTTC
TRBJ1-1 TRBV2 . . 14 CASKQGLVNTEAFF TGTGCCAGTAAACAGGGATTGGTAAACACTGAAGCTTTCTTT
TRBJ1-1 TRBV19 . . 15 CASSIRGARDTEAFF TGTGCCAGTAGTATACGAGGGGCCAGAGACACTGAAGCTTTCTTT
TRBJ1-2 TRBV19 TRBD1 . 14 CASSIPGGNYGYTF TGTGCCAGTAGTATTCCAGGGGGGAACTATGGCTACACCTTC
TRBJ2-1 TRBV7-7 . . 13 CASSLGSGDKQFF TGTGCCAGCAGCTTAGGATCTGGGGATAAGCAGTTCTTC
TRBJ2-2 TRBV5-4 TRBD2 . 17 CASGTSGSGANTGELFF TGTGCCAGTGGGACTAGCGGGAGTGGAGCGAACACCGGGGAGCTGTTTTTT
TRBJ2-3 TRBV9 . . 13 CASSVGSQDTQYF TGTGCCAGCAGCGTCGGGAGCCAGGATACGCAGTATTTT